The 24 T cell receptor beta chains presented below share a single source sample, sequenced in a study of human T cells and chemical hapten exposure. This sample's time point: pre-sensitization, week 0. Treatment specified: therapeutic diphenylcyclopropenone sensitization with weekly scalp DPC. TCRdb used MiXCR to reprocess the RACE reads, holding one entry per CDR3 protein. The sample shows about 80,000 distinct CDR3 sequences, about 14% of them seen only once. Specimen: whole blood, collected in connection with sensitization to the hapten diphenylcyclopropenone (DPC). Receptors were obtained from a woman aged 50 to 60 with alopecia areata. Some clones in this sample may be carry-over from other donors' samples.

The V call is TRBV20-1, the J call TRBJ2-2; 7 bases line up with TRBD2. V was clipped by 3 bases and J by 7 bases; unmatched bases: 11. Looked up from germline, CDR1 is DFQATT and CDR2 is SNEGSKA (reference sequence). The CDR3 extends over 15 amino acids. CDR3 sequence reads: CSASPGGSFHGELFF. The CDR3 DNA reads as TGCAGTGCTAGTCCGGGCGGGAGCTTCCACGGGGAGCTGTTTTTT.

This clonotype was observed at least ten times. V usage is TRBV5-1 and J usage is TRBJ1-1, with no clear D. CDR3 size: 13 residues. The V gene's germline CDR1 is SGHRS and CDR2 YFSETQ. Trimming pared 0 bases from V and 1 base from J, leaving 4 bases between. This CDR3 reads CASSLEGNTEAFF. The CDR3 DNA follows: TGCGCCAGCAGCTTGGAAGGGAACACTGAAGCTTTCTTT.

A few counts support this clonotype. The V call is TRBV7-2, the J call TRBJ2-3; TRBD2 might be the D (6 bases). The CDR3 has 16 residues. The germline V gene has CDR1 SGHTA and CDR2 FQGNSA. V was pared by 8 bases and J by 0 bases, with 18 bases between. CDR3 protein: CASGRGVLESTDTQYF. CDR3 nucleotides: TGTGCCAGCGGACGCGGGGTTTTGGAAAGCACAGATACGCAGTATTTT.

This clonotype has more than one count but fewer than ten. The chain employs TRBV6-2 or TRBV6-3 and TRBJ2-4; tentatively, D is TRBD1 (5 bases). The CDR3 spans 16 residues. The germline V gene encodes CDR1 MNHEY and CDR2 SVGEGT. Trimming pared 5 bases from V and 4 bases from J, leaving 18 bases between. The CDR3 DNA reads TGTGCCAGCAGTCCGGCGGACACCGCGAATAAAAACATTCAGTACTTC. Translation: CASSPADTANKNIQYF.

The CDR3 reads CASSQSLMGQGSPLHF. DNA of the CDR3: TGTGCCAGCAGCCAATCGCTGATGGGCCAGGGCTCACCCCTCCACTTT. V usage is TRBV16 and J usage is TRBJ1-6; tentatively, D is TRBD1 (5 bases). V lost 0 bases to trimming and J lost 10 bases, with 16 bases between them. The CDR3 contains 16 residues. Germline CDR1 is KGHSY and CDR2 is FQNENV.

The rearrangement joins TRBV5-4 to TRBJ2-2; 7 positions match TRBD1. Germline trimming cut 0 bases from V and 6 bases from J; bases unmatched to any gene: 11. Per the germline V gene, CDR1 is SGHNT and CDR2 is YYREEE (reference sequence). The CDR3 extends over 17 amino acids. CDR3 amino acids: CASSLDATGPLAGELFF. The DNA for the CDR3 is TGTGCCAGCAGCTTGGACGCGACAGGGCCTTTGGCCGGGGAGCTGTTTTTT. Combining the CDR3 with reference TRBV5-4 and TRBJ2-2 gives the whole variable domain ETGVTQSPTHLIKTRGQQVTLRCSSQSGHNTVSWYQQALGQGPQFIFQYYREEENGRGNFPPRFSGLQFPNYSSELNVNALELDDSALYLCASSLDATGPLAGELFFGEGSRLTVL.

The sample holds a few counts of this clonotype. The chain recombines TRBV7-2 with TRBJ1-1; 7 bases fit TRBD1. Germline V gene lookup returns CDR1 SGHTA and CDR2 FQGNSA. V shed 5 bases and J 6 bases; nucleotides not matched to a gene: 21. The CDR3 loop spans 18 amino acids. The CDR3 bases are TGTGCCAGCAGCACAAGACAGGGTATCGCTTATCGCCCTGCTGAAGCTTTCTTT. Encoded protein: CASSTRQGIAYRPAEAFF.

This clonotype was observed a handful of times. J is TRBJ1-4 and V is TRBV7-8, with no clear D. This CDR3 contains 16 residues. Germline CDR1 SGHVS, CDR2 FQNEAQ. V lost 5 bases and J lost 5, with 18 bases in between. The CDR3 region has the DNA TGTGCCAGCAGCCAAACTCGTGCGAAAAGGAATGAAAAACTGTTTTTT. Translation gives CASSQTRAKRNEKLFF.

The V call is TRBV7-2, the J call TRBJ1-3, with 9 bases matching TRBD1. V lost 6 bases, J lost 0 bases, and 9 bases stayed unmatched. Looked up from germline, CDR1 is SGHTA and CDR2 is FQGNSA. The CDR3 extends over 17 amino acids. The CDR3 DNA sequence: TGTGCCAGCAGGCCCACAGGGGGCCACGTCTCTGGAAACACCATATATTTT. Translating gives CASRPTGGHVSGNTIYF.

The chain uses TRBV27 and TRBJ2-5; 7 bases line up with TRBD1. V shed 0 bases, J shed 6 bases, and the junction held 7 bases outside the gene matches. Germline assignment: CDR1 MNHEY and CDR2 SMNVEV (reference sequence). The CDR3 runs to 15 residues. The CDR3 loop is CASSLSQQGIKTQYF. The CDR3 region has the DNA TGTGCCAGCAGTTTATCCCAACAGGGGATAAAGACCCAGTACTTC.

The chain couples TRBV7-6 to TRBJ2-1; no reliable D call. V was cut by 2 bases and J by 7 bases, with 15 bases left in between. There are 15 residues in the CDR3. Germline V gives CDR1 SGHVS, CDR2 FNYEAQ. CDR3: CASSLSRVVWNEQFF. As DNA, the CDR3 is TGTGCCAGCAGCTTAAGCCGGGTGGTATGGAATGAGCAGTTCTTC.

This clonotype was observed a handful of times. The V and J genes are TRBV7-8 and TRBJ1-4, with D tentatively TRBD1 (5 bases). Germline assignment: CDR1 SGHVS and CDR2 FQNEAQ. V dropped 5 bases and J dropped 4 bases, with 11 bases sitting between them. This CDR3 has 14 residues. The CDR3, as DNA: TGTGCCAGCAGCGCGCGAGGGGATAATGAAAAACTGTTTTTT. As protein: CASSARGDNEKLFF.

This rearrangement joins TRBV7-2 to TRBJ2-7, with a possible D match to TRBD2 (6 bases). This CDR3 contains 11 residues. Trimming cost V 5 bases and J 10 bases, with 12 bases left between them. From germline, CDR1 is SGHTA and CDR2 FQGNSA. In DNA, the CDR3 is TGTGCCAGCAGCGAGGCGGGGCCACAGTACTTC. This gives the protein CASSEAGPQYF.

This clonotype was seen only once. The genes are TRBV3-1 and TRBJ2-3; no reliable D call. Germline V lookup: CDR1 LGHDT, CDR2 YNNKEL (reference sequence). The CDR3 covers 12 residues. The germline V and J ends were trimmed by 0 bases and 7 bases, with 5 bases remaining between them. The CDR3 coding sequence is TGTGCCAGCAGCCAAGAAGTCTATACGCAGTATTTT. It yields the protein CASSQEVYTQYF.

V is TRBV27 and J is TRBJ1-2; TRBD1 aligns across 8 bases. With 5 bases clipped from V and 6 bases from J, the junction kept 11 bases outside the gene matches. The germline V gene encodes CDR1 MNHEY and CDR2 SMNVEV (reference sequence). This CDR3 has 15 amino acids. The CDR3 region is CASSQRGQVSHGYTF. For the CDR3, the DNA is TGTGCCAGCAGTCAGAGGGGACAGGTTAGCCATGGCTACACCTTC.

This clonotype occurred once. The chain employs TRBV4-1 and TRBJ2-7, with D uncertain. The CDR3 extends over 14 amino acids. V lost 0 bases to trimming and J lost 6 bases, with 12 bases between them. Per the germline V gene, CDR1 is MGHRA and CDR2 is YSYEKL. CDR3 in DNA: TGCGCCAGCAGCCAAGACGTTATAGGATCCGAGCAGTACTTC. This encodes CASSQDVIGSEQYF.

This clonotype was found a few times. The V and J genes are TRBV29-1 and TRBJ1-1, with TRBD1 matching 9 bases. The ends lost 5 bases at V and 4 bases at J; junction bases unmatched: 2. This CDR3 spans 12 amino acids. CDR1 is SQVTM, CDR2 ANQGSEA, per germline. The DNA of the CDR3 is TGCAGCGTTTCACAGGGGGCCACTGAAGCTTTCTTT. Protein: CSVSQGATEAFF.

The rearrangement joins TRBV5-6 to TRBJ1-1, with D uncertain. The V and J ends lost 7 bases and 1 base respectively, with 11 bases between them. The CDR3 sequence is 13 residues long. Germline CDR1 is SGHDT and CDR2 is YYEEEE. The CDR3 protein is CASSEVGNTEAFF. The CDR3 DNA sequence: TGTGCCAGCTCAGAGGTAGGGAACACTGAAGCTTTCTTT.

The genes are TRBV28 and TRBJ2-1; TRBD1 is a possible D gene (5 bases). The CDR3 runs 14 residues. CDR1 MDHEN and CDR2 SYDVKM come from the germline V gene. V shed 5 bases and J shed 8 bases, with 16 bases lying between them. In nucleotides, the CDR3 is TGTGCCAGCAGTCGCCGGGCTTTAGGGGATGAGCAGTTCTTC. Translating it yields CASSRRALGDEQFF.

V is TRBV27 and J is TRBJ2-1; D may be TRBD2 (6 bases). The CDR3 is 15 amino acids. The V end was cut by 6 bases, the J end by 0 bases, with 12 bases between. Germline assignment: CDR1 MNHEY and CDR2 SMNVEV (reference sequence). CDR3 nucleotide sequence: TGTGCCAGCAGCAAATACGGGGGCTCCTACAATGAGCAGTTCTTC. This translates into CASSKYGGSYNEQFF.

This sequence joins TRBV5-4 and TRBJ1-3; possible D gene TRBD1, 6 bases. The CDR3 consists of 16 residues. Trimming stripped 4 bases from V and 2 bases from J, with 16 bases between. The germline gives CDR1 SGHNT, CDR2 YYREEE (reference sequence). CDR3 residues: CASSLEKGTTGNTIYF. Written as DNA, the CDR3 is TGTGCCAGCAGCCTAGAGAAGGGGACAACTGGAAACACCATATATTTT.

This clonotype was seen ten or more times. The chain links TRBV27 to TRBJ2-5; maybe TRBD2 (6 bases). The germline V gene encodes CDR1 MNHEY and CDR2 SMNVEV (reference sequence). The CDR3 has 14 amino acids. Trimming left V 6 bases short and J 1 base short, with 12 bases between. CDR3 nucleotides: TGTGCCAGCAGCCCTGGGACTTCCCAAGAGACCCAGTACTTC. Protein: CASSPGTSQETQYF.

This clonotype was seen repeatedly, ten times or more. V and J are TRBV20-1 and TRBJ2-5; D perhaps matches TRBD2 (5 bases). Germline values: CDR1 DFQATT, CDR2 SNEGSKA (reference sequence). V was clipped by 0 bases and J by 1 base, with 12 bases between them. The CDR3 extends over 15 amino acids. The CDR3 DNA reads as TGCAGTGCTAGAGATTACGGCGGGCTCCAAGAGACCCAGTACTTC. Translation gives CSARDYGGLQETQYF.

This rearrangement joins TRBV7-9 to TRBJ2-5; D possibly corresponds to TRBD1 (5 bases). Germline loops: CDR1 SEHNR, CDR2 FQNEAQ (reference sequence). This CDR3 is built from 13 residues. V lost 8 bases, J lost 5 bases, and 15 bases lay in between. Here the CDR3 reads CASQTAPSETQYF. The CDR3 nucleotides read TGTGCCAGCCAGACAGCTCCGAGTGAGACCCAGTACTTC.